The 8 T cell receptor beta chains below come from one sample, sequenced in a study of OX40 agonist ivuxolimab in advanced cancers. The table came from immunoSEQ multiplex PCR; TCRdb's copy has only in-frame clones and leaves some out. The data show approximately 39,000 clones, 88% seen once. The sample here was CD4+ or CD8+ T cells sorted from blood, taken in a trial of the OX40 agonist ivuxolimab. These receptors originate from an adult with an advanced solid tumor such as melanoma, head and neck, liver or kidney cancer.

The table lists this clone with a few counts. The genes are TRBV4-1 and TRBJ2-7, with no clear D. The V and J ends lost 3 bases and 6 bases respectively, with 6 bases between them. Germline V gene sequence: CDR1 MGHRA, CDR2 YSYEKL. This CDR3 is built from 11 residues. The CDR3 region is CASSQGFEQYF. CDR3 bases: TGCGCCAGCAGCCAGGGGTTCGAGCAGTACTTC.

The rearrangement links TRBV10-3 to TRBJ2-1; 12 bases agree with TRBD2. CDR1 and CDR2 from the germline V gene are ENHRY and SYGVKD. The CDR3 covers 13 residues. The J segment lost 6 bases and the V segment lost 7 bases, leaving 1 base of the junction unmatched. In nucleotides, the CDR3 is TGTGCCATCATGACTAGCGGGGGCAATGAGCAGTTCTTC. It encodes CAIMTSGGNEQFF.

This chain joins TRBV2 and TRBJ2-7; no firm D call. Trimming took off 10 bases at V and 0 bases at J, with 7 bases between the two ends. The germline V gene has CDR1 SNHLY and CDR2 FYNNEI. This CDR3 spans 11 amino acids. The CDR3 coding sequence is TGTGCCACCTCGACCTCCTACGAGCAGTACTTC. Encoded protein: CATSTSYEQYF.

The rearrangement joins TRBV2 to TRBJ2-3; either TRBD1 or TRBD2 may fit D (5 bases each). Germline loops: CDR1 SNHLY, CDR2 FYNNEI. Between the trimmed V and J ends, which lost 2 bases and 2 bases, there was a span of 11 bases. This CDR3 contains 15 residues. The CDR3 reads CASSERWGTTDTQYF. In DNA form, the CDR3 reads TGTGCCAGCAGTGAAAGGTGGGGGACCACAGATACGCAGTATTTT.

V is TRBV5-1 and J is TRBJ1-1; D uncertain. The CDR3 runs to 12 residues. Trimming left V 7 bases short and J 4 bases short, with 11 bases between. Germline assignment: CDR1 SGHRS and CDR2 YFSETQ. The CDR3 here is CASGPSFTEAFF. Written as DNA, the CDR3 is TGCGCCAGCGGGCCCTCGTTCACTGAAGCTTTCTTT.

The sample holds one count of this clone. This chain connects TRBV6-5 to TRBJ2-4, with 12 nucleotides matching TRBD2. This CDR3 comprises 13 residues. Germline lookup yields CDR1 MNHEY and CDR2 SVGAGI. V gave up 6 bases and J gave up 6 bases; unmatched junction bases: 0. This CDR3 reads CASRLAGGNIQYF. The DNA of the CDR3 is TGTGCCAGCAGACTAGCGGGAGGAAACATTCAGTACTTC.

This chain links TRBV5-1 with TRBJ1-2; 7 positions agree with TRBD1. CDR1 and CDR2 (germline): SGHRS, YFSETQ. V shed 3 bases, J shed 4 bases, and the junction held 6 bases outside the gene matches. The CDR3 spans 14 residues. The CDR3 loop is CASSSGTDVYGYTF. The CDR3 DNA sequence: TGCGCCAGCAGCTCCGGGACAGACGTCTATGGCTACACCTTC.

The chain couples TRBV2 to TRBJ2-7, with 8 bases aligning to TRBD2. The CDR3 contains 16 residues. J lost 3 bases, V lost 1 base, and 8 bases had no gene match. Germline CDR1 and CDR2: SNHLY and FYNNEI. The CDR3 DNA reads as TGTGCCAGCAGTGAAGACTATAGCGGGGTTTTCTACGAGCAGTACTTC. Translation: CASSEDYSGVFYEQYF.